The entry that follows covers one T cell receptor beta chain sequence. The junction does not match germline at one end; this may be a read error. cDNA specific to TCR beta was made from 500 to 650 ng of total RNA, with a constant-region primer employed for priming. The TCR beta library was amplified through three nested multiplex PCR rounds in a modified ARM-PCR procedure. Each CDR3 protein gets one entry after TCRdb re-called the multiplex PCR reads with MiXCR. This table has 100,000 or so distinct CDR3 sequences, approximately 68% appearing once. Taking about 18-32 mg of unsorted bulk tissue, the authors co-extracted RNA and DNA. Every one of the tumor samples had a viable tumor cell content above 75%. This sample is part of a study of tumor-infiltrating lymphocytes in primary liver carcinoma. The sequence was obtained from a woman aged 55-75 years with primary liver carcinoma and hepatitis B virus infection. Sequencing was done on a sample of liver tumor tissue from sampling region 5. The subset is: tumor region T5, tumor centre.

The CDR3 DNA follows: TGTGCCAGCAGCTTAGGGCATGGGGCCTACAATGGGCAGTTCTTC. Encoded protein: CASSLGHGAYNGQFF. The chain couples TRBV11-2 to TRBJ2-1; perhaps TRBD1 as D (5 bases). Germline V gives CDR1 SGHAT, CDR2 FQNNGV. This CDR3 contains 15 residues.